This passage covers 20 T cell receptor beta chains from one sample sequenced in a study of blood T cell repertoires in COVID-19. Some clones are missing from TCRdb's copy, which holds only in-frame ones; the method was immunoSEQ multiplex PCR. The sample consists of 250,000 or so clones, roughly four fifths of them appearing once. What was sequenced was peripheral blood. The receptors shown here come from a woman in her 70s with acute or convalescent COVID-19.

The chain carries TRBV7-8 and TRBJ1-2; no clear D. Germline CDR1 SGHVS, CDR2 FQNEAQ. Deletions cut 2 bases from V and 0 bases from J, with 10 bases between. CDR3 length equals 15 residues. The CDR3 coding sequence is TGTGCCAGCAGCTTAACGACGGGAGCTAACTATGGCTACACCTTC. Translated, it gives CASSLTTGANYGYTF.

This chain joins TRBV30 and TRBJ1-2, with 8 bases fitting TRBD1. V lost 2 bases, J lost 2 bases, and 4 bases stayed unmatched. Germline values: CDR1 GTSNPN, CDR2 SVGIG (reference sequence). The CDR3 has 14 amino acids. CDR3 region: CAWSRGQVNYGYTF. The CDR3 DNA is TGTGCCTGGAGTAGGGGACAGGTAAACTATGGCTACACCTTC. Complete variable domain (other parts from reference TRBV30 and TRBJ1-2): SQTIHQWPATLVQPVGSPLSLECTVEGTSNPNLYWYRQAAGRGLQLLFYSVGIGQISSEVPQNLSASRPQDRQFILSSKKLLLSDSGFYLCAWSRGQVNYGYTFGSGTRLTVV.

The chain recombines TRBV18 with TRBJ1-1; D remains ambiguous. V lost 0 bases and J 4 bases, leaving 9 bases between the germline ends. Germline V gene sequence: CDR1 KGHSH, CDR2 LQKENI. This CDR3 has 14 residues. The CDR3, as DNA: TGTGCCAGCTCACCACCGGAGCGAAGCACTGAAGCTTTCTTT. Its protein product is CASSPPERSTEAFF.

The rearrangement uses TRBV18 and TRBJ1-1; no clear D. Between the trimmed V and J ends, which lost 3 bases and 0 bases, there was a span of 8 bases. Germline V gene sequence: CDR1 KGHSH, CDR2 LQKENI. The CDR3 extends over 14 amino acids. The CDR3: CASSPSQVNTEAFF. Written as DNA, the CDR3 is TGTGCCAGCTCACCCTCCCAGGTGAACACTGAAGCTTTCTTT.

The V and J genes are TRBV27 and TRBJ2-1; 12 nucleotides agree with TRBD1. This CDR3 is built from 15 residues. Trimming cost V 5 bases and J 6 bases; bases outside gene matches: 5. Looked up from germline, CDR1 is MNHEY and CDR2 is SMNVEV (reference sequence). The CDR3 loop reads CASSRGQGAFNEQFF. The CDR3 DNA reads TGTGCCAGCAGTCGGGGACAGGGGGCATTCAATGAGCAGTTCTTC.

The chain has TRBV11-2 and TRBJ1-3; D gene unclear. This CDR3 spans 15 amino acids. Trimming stripped 1 base from V and 4 bases from J, with 11 bases between. Per the germline V gene, CDR1 is SGHAT and CDR2 is FQNNGV. The CDR3 sequence is CASSLGPTGGNTIYF. CDR3 DNA sequence: TGTGCCAGCAGCTTAGGTCCCACGGGAGGAAACACCATATATTTT.

J is TRBJ2-1 and V is TRBV4-3, with D possibly being TRBD2 (6 bases). The CDR3 covers 16 residues. The germline V gene has CDR1 LGHNA and CDR2 YSLEER. V lost 0 bases and J 4 bases, leaving 13 bases between the germline ends. CDR3 coding DNA: TGCGCCAGCAGCCAAGATGATTCCGGGGGATACAATGAGCAGTTCTTC. The encoded protein is CASSQDDSGGYNEQFF.

The chain employs TRBV6-2 or TRBV6-3 and TRBJ1-4; D call uncertain. From germline, CDR1 is MNHEY and CDR2 SVGEGT. This CDR3 has 15 residues. V lost 0 bases, J lost 7 bases, and 12 bases lay in between. The CDR3 sequence is CASSYSRLGSEKLFF. The CDR3 region has the DNA TGTGCCAGCAGTTACTCGAGGCTAGGGAGTGAAAAACTGTTTTTT.

This clone was recorded once. The rearrangement uses TRBV10-2 and TRBJ1-6; D is uncertain. The CDR3 covers 14 residues. Trimming cost V 5 bases and J 7 bases, with 12 bases left between them. Germline V lookup: CDR1 WSHSY, CDR2 SAAADI. The CDR3 region has the DNA TGCGCCAGCAGTTTTGCGAGGAAGAATTCACCCCTCCACTTT. This gives the protein CASSFARKNSPLHF.

The V call is TRBV10-3, the J call TRBJ1-5, with a possible D match to TRBD1 (5 bases). The germline gives CDR1 ENHRY, CDR2 SYGVKD. Trimming cost V 7 bases and J 5 bases, with 12 bases left between them. The CDR3 contains 13 residues. The CDR3 spells CAITQGGDQPQHF. The CDR3 region has the DNA TGTGCCATCACTCAGGGCGGGGATCAGCCCCAGCATTTT.

The chain links TRBV6-6 to TRBJ1-6; 10 bases map to TRBD1. J lost 9 bases, V lost 3 bases, and 5 bases had no gene match. Looked up from germline, CDR1 is MNHNY and CDR2 is SVGAGI (reference sequence). The CDR3 loop spans 15 amino acids. In nucleotides, the CDR3 is TGTGCCAGCAGTTATACGGACAGGGGGAGTTCACCCCTCCACTTT. Its translation is CASSYTDRGSSPLHF.

The chain is built from TRBV2 and TRBJ1-5; 8 positions match TRBD1. Trimming removed 5 bases from V and 6 bases from J; junction bases left unmatched: 9. This CDR3 contains 15 residues. Germline lookup yields CDR1 SNHLY and CDR2 FYNNEI. As DNA, the CDR3 is TGTGCCAGCAGTTCGCAGACAGGGGTTGGTCAGCCCCAGCATTTT. It specifies CASSSQTGVGQPQHF. Drawing the rest from reference TRBV2 and TRBJ1-5, the complete variable domain is EPEVTQTPSHQVTQMGQEVILRCVPISNHLYFYWYRQILGQKVEFLVSFYNNEISEKSEIFDDQFSVERPDGSNFTLKIRSTKLEDSAMYFCASSSQTGVGQPQHFGDGTRLSIL.

The chain employs TRBV5-6 and TRBJ1-4, with a weak D call TRBD1 (5 bases). The CDR3 sequence is 15 residues long. Per the germline V gene, CDR1 is SGHDT and CDR2 is YYEEEE. Trimming cost V 4 bases and J 8 bases, with 18 bases left between them. The CDR3 here is CASSVAGTTREKLFF. The DNA of the CDR3 is TGTGCCAGCAGCGTCGCCGGGACTACGAGGGAAAAACTGTTTTTT. Full variable domain (remainder filled in from reference TRBV5-6 and TRBJ1-4): DAGVTQSPTHLIKTRGQQVTLRCSPKSGHDTVSWYQQALGQGPQFIFQYYEEEERQRGNFPDRFSGHQFPNYSSELNVNALLLGDSALYLCASSVAGTTREKLFFGSGTQLSVL.

The genes are TRBV3-1 (or the pseudogene TRBV3-2) and TRBJ2-5; D remains ambiguous. Trimming removed 2 bases from V and 1 base from J, with 14 bases in between. Germline V CDR1 and CDR2: LGHDT, YNNKEL (reference sequence). The length of the CDR3 is 16 residues. The CDR3, as DNA: TGTGCCAGCAGCCAACCCCCACTTATCATCCAAGAGACCCAGTACTTC. Translation: CASSQPPLIIQETQYF.

A word on this clone: The junction and the germline gene differ at one end; a read error may be behind it. V and J are TRBV7-9 and TRBJ2-5; 10 nucleotides match TRBD2. The CDR3 runs to 13 residues. Germline V gene sequence: CDR1 SEHNR, CDR2 FQNEAQ (reference sequence). The chain's CDR3 is CASSLLAGEGGNF. The CDR3, as DNA: TGTGCCAGCAGCTTACTAGCGGGGGAAGGCGGGAACTTC.

This clone has only one observation. The rearrangement uses TRBV6-5 and TRBJ1-6, with D possibly matching TRBD1 (5 bases). This CDR3 contains 14 residues. CDR1 and CDR2 from the germline V gene are MNHEY and SVGAGI. With 1 base removed from V and 8 bases from J, the gap between germline ends came to 9 bases. The DNA for the CDR3 is TGTGCCAGCAGTTACTTGGGGGGGGATTCACCCCTCCACTTT. It encodes CASSYLGGDSPLHF.

V gene TRBV10-1 combines with J gene TRBJ1-1; TRBD1 might be the D (5 bases). The germline CDR1 and CDR2 sequences are WNHNN and SYGVQD (reference sequence). Trimming pared 4 bases from V and 1 base from J, leaving 13 bases between. The CDR3 consists of 15 residues. Here the CDR3 DNA reads TGCGCCAGCAGTGCCGATGCGGGACCGAACACTGAAGCTTTCTTT. This codes for CASSADAGPNTEAFF.

The V call is TRBV19, the J call TRBJ2-1; a possible D gene is TRBD1 (6 bases). Trimming pared 7 bases from V and 4 bases from J, leaving 17 bases between. CDR3 length: 15 amino acids. The germline gives CDR1 LNHDA, CDR2 SQIVND (reference sequence). CDR3 loop: CASTPQGNFYNEQFF. The DNA of the CDR3 is TGTGCCAGTACCCCACAGGGTAACTTTTACAATGAGCAGTTCTTC.

This clone was seen a single time. The chain employs TRBV3-1 (or the pseudogene TRBV3-2) and TRBJ1-2, with D possibly matching TRBD1 (6 bases). Germline CDR1 LGHDT, CDR2 YNNKEL (reference sequence). The CDR3 is 12 amino acids. Trimming shortened V by 6 bases and J by 8 bases, and 13 bases separated the two germline ends. The DNA for the CDR3 is TGTGCCAGCAGACAGGGAATGGGGGGCTACACCTTC. This gives the protein CASRQGMGGYTF.

The gene calls are TRBV30 and TRBJ2-5; D may be TRBD2 (5 bases). This CDR3 region has 12 residues. The germline CDR1 and CDR2 sequences are GTSNPN and SVGIG (reference sequence). Trimming took 0 bases from V and 9 from J, leaving 11 bases between them. The CDR3 region has the DNA TGTGCCTGGAGTGTAGCCAGGCGGGCCCAGTACTTC. Its protein product is CAWSVARRAQYF. The full variable domain, completed using reference TRBV30 and TRBJ2-5, is SQTIHQWPATLVQPVGSPLSLECTVEGTSNPNLYWYRQAAGRGLQLLFYSVGIGQISSEVPQNLSASRPQDRQFILSSKKLLLSDSGFYLCAWSVARRAQYFGPGTRLLVL.